These T cell receptor beta chains were read from a single sample in a study of identical twins. Via MiXCR, TCRdb re-called the 5' RACE reads, giving one row per CDR3 protein. Of some 1,600,000 distinct CDR3 sequences in the sample, less than 35% are singletons; the top ten hold under 0.35%. Sequenced: cord blood. The origin of the receptors is a newborn girl in good health. CDR3s include the opening cysteine and the closing phenylalanine or tryptophan. A D gene is named only where the DNA matches it firmly. The listing skips clone size in some rows; elsewhere it reads once, few, many or a size class.

CDR3 protein,CDR3 DNA,clone size,J gene,D gene,V gene
CASSRGASGDGEQFF,TGTGCCAGCAGTCGGGGGGCTAGCGGGGATGGTGAGCAGTTCTTC,few,TRBJ2-1,TRBD2,TRBV6-6
CAISVDRVNSPLHF,TGTGCCATCAGTGTGGACAGAGTTAATTCACCCCTCCACTTT,few,TRBJ1-6,.,TRBV10-3
CASSRPGQGAEAFF,TGTGCCAGCAGTCGTCCCGGACAGGGCGCTGAAGCTTTCTTT,few,TRBJ1-1,TRBD1,TRBV27
CASSWVSTDTQYF,TGTGCCAGCAGTTGGGTATCAACAGATACGCAGTATTTT,many,TRBJ2-3,.,TRBV28
CASSSPPGRAYNEQFF,TGTGCCAGCAGCTCCCCCCCCGGGAGGGCTTACAATGAGCAGTTCTTC,.,TRBJ2-1,TRBD2,TRBV5-8
CSARDQGYAGAYNEQFF,TGCAGTGCTAGAGATCAGGGCTACGCGGGGGCCTACAATGAGCAGTTCTTC,.,TRBJ2-1,TRBD2,TRBV20-1
CASIPPGQGAFF,TGTGCCAGCATCCCGCCGGGACAGGGGGCGTTCTTC,.,TRBJ2-1,TRBD1,TRBV28
CASSRDRAVGNTIYF,TGTGCCAGCAGTCGAGACAGGGCCGTTGGAAACACCATATATTTT,.,TRBJ1-3,TRBD1,TRBV6-6
CASRQAMEAYNEQFF,TGTGCCAGCAGACAGGCTATGGAGGCGTACAATGAGCAGTTCTTC,few,TRBJ2-1,.,TRBV12-3/TRBV12-4
CASSARHVPYEQYF,TGTGCCAGCAGCGCTAGACACGTACCCTACGAGCAGTACTTC,few,TRBJ2-7,.,TRBV5-6
CASGTGRNEQFF,TGTGCCAGCGGGACGGGGAGAAATGAGCAGTTCTTC,.,TRBJ2-1,.,TRBV7-9
CSARDWRTSGSVGTDTQYF,TGCAGTGCTAGAGATTGGAGGACTAGCGGGAGTGTGGGCACAGATACGCAGTATTTT,once,TRBJ2-3,TRBD2,TRBV20-1
CASSPRQSSYNEQFF,TGTGCCAGCAGTCCGCGACAGAGCTCCTACAATGAGCAGTTCTTC,many,TRBJ2-1,.,TRBV27
CASSYEGPPLHF,TGTGCCAGCAGTTACGAGGGCCCACCCCTCCACTTT,.,TRBJ1-6,.,TRBV6-6
CASSHPNFGASSYEQYF,TGCGCCAGCAGCCATCCCAATTTCGGGGCCAGCTCCTACGAGCAGTACTTC,.,TRBJ2-7,.,TRBV4-1
CASSQEDRAGGFDIQYF,TGTGCCAGCAGCCAAGAGGATAGGGCGGGGGGGTTCGACATTCAGTACTTC,many,TRBJ2-4,TRBD2,TRBV4-2
CASNLGPGELFF,TGTGCCAGCAACCTCGGTCCCGGGGAGCTGTTTTTT,.,TRBJ2-2,.,TRBV12-3/TRBV12-4
CASTGTTGTTLWGYTF,TGTGCCAGCACGGGGACGACCGGGACGACTCTATGGGGCTACACCTTC,few,TRBJ1-2,.,TRBV6-2/TRBV6-3
CASSPKPGAWSYNEQFF,TGTGCCAGCAGTCCTAAGCCAGGGGCCTGGTCATACAATGAGCAGTTCTTC,.,TRBJ2-1,.,TRBV14
CASSLTGTSGYTGELFF,TGTGCCAGCAGCTTAACCGGGACTAGCGGGTATACCGGGGAGCTGTTTTTT,.,TRBJ2-2,TRBD2,TRBV9
CSALRGGGGTYNEQFF,TGCAGTGCCCTTAGGGGGGGCGGGGGGACGTACAATGAGCAGTTCTTC,.,TRBJ2-1,TRBD2,TRBV20-1
CACSPIKYYEQFF,TGTGCCTGCAGCCCAATCAAGTATTATGAGCAGTTCTTC,few,TRBJ2-1,.,TRBV11-2
CASSPPAGDTQYF,TGTGCCAGCAGCCCACCGGCGGGAGATACGCAGTATTTT,.,TRBJ2-3,.,TRBV18
CASSSRSSGRRIVLAKNIQYF,TGTGCCAGCAGCTCTAGGAGTAGCGGGAGGAGGATCGTTCTAGCCAAAAACATTCAGTACTTC,.,TRBJ2-4,TRBD2,TRBV7-8
CSARGAGTSPTDTQYF,TGCAGTGCTAGAGGTGCGGGGACTTCCCCCACAGATACACAGTATTTT,.,TRBJ2-3,.,TRBV20-1
CASSLQDGSGANVLTF,TGTGCCAGCAGCTTACAGGACGGTTCTGGGGCCAACGTCCTGACTTTC,few,TRBJ2-6,.,TRBV7-4
CASSLLMTSDTQYF,TGTGCCAGCAGTTTATTAATGACCTCAGATACGCAGTATTTT,.,TRBJ2-3,.,TRBV12-3/TRBV12-4
CSARWGTGGGNQPQHF,TGCAGTGCTAGGTGGGGGACCGGGGGAGGGAATCAGCCCCAGCATTTT,.,TRBJ1-5,.,TRBV20-1
CASSGPGAGNEKLFF,TGCGCCAGCAGCGGACCAGGGGCTGGTAATGAAAAACTGTTTTTT,.,TRBJ1-4,.,TRBV5-1
CASSLELYDEQFF,TGTGCCAGCAGCTTAGAATTGTACGATGAGCAGTTCTTC,.,TRBJ2-1,.,TRBV7-6
CASSPQGSETQFF,TGCGCCAGCAGCCCACAGGGGTCAGAGACCCAGTTCTTC,.,TRBJ2-1,TRBD1,TRBV5-1
CASSTTSGEGADTQYF,TGTGCCAGCAGTACCACTAGCGGGGAAGGGGCAGATACGCAGTATTTT,few,TRBJ2-3,TRBD2,TRBV2
CSARPQGPSYNEQFF,TGCAGTGCTAGGCCCCAGGGACCATCCTACAATGAGCAGTTCTTC,few,TRBJ2-1,.,TRBV20-1
CASRNLDRGSLGGIQYF,TGTGCCAGCAGGAACCTCGACAGGGGGTCTCTAGGGGGCATTCAGTACTTC,.,TRBJ2-4,TRBD1,TRBV27
CASSLGLGQPQHF,TGTGCCAGCAGCTTAGGGTTGGGGCAGCCCCAGCATTTT,many,TRBJ1-5,.,TRBV7-9
CASRRGFTDTQYF,TGTGCCAGCAGGAGGGGTTTCACAGATACGCAGTATTTT,many,TRBJ2-3,.,TRBV27
CASVDVLRRDNSPLHF,TGTGCCAGTGTAGATGTGCTCCGAAGGGATAATTCACCCCTCCACTTT,.,TRBJ1-6,.,TRBV2
CASSVSLAGSTDTQYF,TGTGCCAGCAGTGTTTCACTAGCGGGGAGCACAGATACGCAGTATTTT,.,TRBJ2-3,TRBD2,TRBV28
CASTLGQANTEAFF,TGTGCCAGCACCTTGGGACAGGCGAACACTGAAGCTTTCTTT,few,TRBJ1-1,TRBD1,TRBV12-3/TRBV12-4
CASSPTQGGHTQYF,TGTGCCAGCAGCCCTACACAGGGAGGACATACGCAGTATTTT,many,TRBJ2-3,.,TRBV28
CSARPFGGPFYNEQFF,TGCAGTGCTAGGCCGTTCGGGGGACCTTTCTACAATGAGCAGTTCTTC,.,TRBJ2-1,.,TRBV20-1
CASKTAGALKGGEQFF,TGTGCCAGCAAGACCGCCGGGGCTCTTAAAGGCGGTGAGCAGTTCTTC,.,TRBJ2-1,.,TRBV7-9
CASSDRGGRFGKLFF,TGCGCCAGCAGCGACCGTGGAGGGCGGTTTGGAAAACTGTTTTTT,once,TRBJ1-4,.,TRBV5-1
CASSAGGEGARNTEAFF,TGTGCCAGCAGCGCCGGGGGTGAGGGGGCGAGGAACACTGAAGCTTTCTTT,few,TRBJ1-1,TRBD1,TRBV6-6
CASSFPTSGSNEQFF,TGTGCCAGCAGTTTCCCGACTAGCGGGAGTAATGAGCAGTTCTTC,many,TRBJ2-1,TRBD2,TRBV6-5
CSVEEGVNTGELFF,TGCAGCGTTGAAGAGGGGGTTAACACCGGGGAGCTGTTTTTT,.,TRBJ2-2,.,TRBV29-1
CAWSDEGGYGYTF,TGTGCCTGGAGTGATGAAGGGGGCTACGGCTACACCTTC,.,TRBJ1-2,TRBD1,TRBV30
CSARAGGLSYNEQFF,TGCAGTGCTAGGGCGGGGGGCCTCTCCTACAATGAGCAGTTCTTC,few,TRBJ2-1,TRBD2,TRBV20-1
CASSKSGSREETQYF,TGTGCCAGCAGTAAAAGCGGGAGTCGCGAAGAGACCCAGTACTTC,.,TRBJ2-5,TRBD2,TRBV27
CASSQLLGETQYF,TGCGCCAGCAGCCAGTTACTCGGAGAGACCCAGTACTTC,few,TRBJ2-5,.,TRBV4-1
CASTPRGRIERLFF,TGCGCCAGCACCCCCAGGGGGCGGATTGAAAGACTGTTTTTT,.,TRBJ1-4,TRBD1,TRBV4-1
CSASGLRTDTQYF,TGCAGTGCTAGCGGGCTCCGCACAGATACGCAGTATTTT,few,TRBJ2-3,.,TRBV20-1
CASSQERRSSYNEQFF,TGTGCCAGCAGCCAAGAGCGTAGGAGCTCCTACAATGAGCAGTTCTTC,few,TRBJ2-1,.,TRBV3-1
CASSIRKEEGEKLFF,TGTGCCAGCAGCATAAGAAAAGAGGAGGGGGAAAAACTGTTTTTT,.,TRBJ1-4,.,TRBV28
CASSQDRQLVRSQYF,TGTGCCAGCAGCCAAGATAGGCAACTAGTTCGTTCGCAGTACTTC,.,TRBJ2-4,.,TRBV4-2
CASKPGHQPQHF,TGTGCCAGCAAGCCAGGGCATCAGCCCCAGCATTTT,.,TRBJ1-5,.,TRBV28
CASSLEGTGPEQFF,TGTGCCAGCAGCTTAGAGGGTACAGGGCCTGAGCAGTTCTTC,few,TRBJ2-1,.,TRBV7-9
CASSQGLAPYNEQFF,TGCGCCAGCAGCCAAGGACTAGCGCCCTACAATGAGCAGTTCTTC,many,TRBJ2-1,TRBD2,TRBV4-1
CASGRVSNQPQHF,TGTGCCAGCGGGCGAGTCAGCAATCAGCCCCAGCATTTT,.,TRBJ1-5,.,TRBV6-2/TRBV6-3